This T cell receptor (beta chain) was captured in a study of long-term antiretroviral therapy in people with HIV (dated by TCRdb to between 2020 and 2023). For context, the study as a whole: The earliest samples were collected about a decade before the 2015 WHO recommendation for immediate ART, when ART was typically delayed until CD4 counts fell. Whether ART initiation and durable HIV suppression were associated with changes in peripheral blood TRB repertoire composition and diversity was tested in a retrospective serial study. Test extractions of a monoclonal T-cell line alongside about 35 polyclonal samples showed no cross-contamination during QIAcube processing. A total of roughly 200 cryopreserved PBMC samples came from approximately 30 adults with confirmed HIV infection and were collected serially over a mean of roughly six years (range 1-12). Of the 30 or so participants with HIV, roughly twelve were female.

To be included, a participant needed at least one PBMC sample from before ART initiation plus at least two post-ART samples. Treatment was received in the United States of America by all participants with HIV. Before DNA extraction, cryopreserved samples of about 0.9-11 million PBMC were thawed and washed. At the time of the earliest PBMC sample for each participant with HIV, ages ranged from about 23 to 60 years. Each participant contributed PBMC samples from 1-4 timepoints before ART initiation and 2-8 timepoints after ART initiation, with a median of 7 samples. For every participant, serial HIV viral load, CD4+ T-cell count, ART history and demographic data were obtained. Genomic DNA was extracted from unsorted PBMC with a Qiagen kit on a QIAcube, with processing performed in batches of 12 samples. Here is what the overall study found, with its caveats: Limited PBMC availability meant only the TCR beta chain was sequenced, without alpha chain pairing. At every time point, the repertoire was dominated by expanded TRB clones first identified before ART initiation, although this dominance fluctuated and, in many PLHIV, declined after ART. No data were available on ART adherence, viral resistance or therapy changes, limiting inferences about post-ART repertoire changes. The samples span the years 2004 to 2017, and the ART regimens used at that time may not be as effective as current regimens. Unsorted PBMC were profiled instead of sorted CD4+ and CD8+ T cells because pre-ART samples had limited cell numbers. ART initiation was associated with a significant increase in TRB diversity, but diversity stayed significantly below transplant donor controls even after long-term ART. CDR3 length ranges in HIV repertoires were narrower than in controls, and network structure suggested an antigen-experienced repertoire with only a slight naive shift after ART.

Comments on this clone: Its antigen remains unidentified. Nothing much larger sits one base from this clone, and base qualities are not available.

The immunoSEQ hsTCRB v3.0 assay was used at survey level resolution to sequence the TRB variable region. TRB sequencing targeted a depth of about 40,000-55,000 T-cell genomes per sample. TRB libraries were pooled and sequenced on an Illumina MiSeq using a v3 150-cycle kit. Per the authors' processing: Repertoire analysis was performed in R inside a reproducible Nextflow workflow that covered QC, data transformation and analysis. LymphoSeq2, an R package for exploring AIRR-Seq data, was used to implement custom analyses. A handful of samples yielding fewer than 5000 total TRB sequences were excluded, leaving more than 150 analyzed HIV repertoires. Among the 200 or so HIV repertoires that were kept, 59 were collected before ART initiation and roughly 130 were collected after ART initiation. Repertoires were downsampled to 5000 TRB nucleotide sequences, and summary statistics were averaged over 100 downsampling iterations. TRB sequences were retained for analysis only if CDR3 regions of at least seven amino acids were present. A Shannon entropy-derived clonality score and the Gini coefficient were used to measure diversity. In repertoire networks, the top 5000 CDR3 amino acid sequences were linked whenever an edit distance of one separated two sequences. GLIPH2 predicted antigen specificity groups and MHC restriction for TRB CDR3 amino acid sequences. Known CMV, EBV, HIV or tissue antigen associations were flagged by matching CDR3 amino acid sequences against VDJdb and McPAS-TCR. Pre-ART, post-ART and control groups were compared with Wilcoxon signed-rank tests and Holm-Bonferroni correction. The table was pulled from immuneACCESS by TCRdb, which kept in-frame rearrangements only. Such tables lose some clones; where checked, under half of the loss comes from unresolved V genes, and the rest has no known cause. The V and J calls and clone size come from that table; D and trimming were worked out from the DNA. In this sample the table shows under 30,000 clones, less than 85% of which occur a single time. Roughly 7% of the sample lies in the top ten.

From the cysteine up to the phenylalanine, the CDR3 has a length of 13 residues. Only CDR3 DNA remains: 39 bases, in frame from the first base. The junction carries 11 bases between V and J, which are trimmed by 4 bases and 7 bases respectively. CDR1 is given as SGHAT and CDR2 as FQNNGV, both from the germline V gene. This receptor was obtained from a man aged 35 to 55 with HIV. The source was unsorted PBMCs, collected 0.3 years after starting antiretroviral therapy. Rearrangement joined TRBV11-2 to TRBJ1-5, and the D gene may be TRBD1, 5 bases matching. CDR3 region: CASSSGRGQPQHF. The DNA reads TGTGCCAGCAGCTCAGGGAGGGGACAGCCCCAGCATTTT.